This T cell receptor beta chain appears in the sequencing data of a study of blood T cell repertoires in COVID-19. Study in general: COVID-19 samples collected from the United States, Italy and Spain covered acute and convalescent phases.

The germline V gene has CDR1 MNHEY and CDR2 SVGAGI. The length of the CDR3 is 15 residues. V shed 6 bases and J shed 0 bases, with 13 bases lying between them. Study processing details: Scientists estimated how many nucleated cells there were by amplifying reference gene primers. Using immunoSEQ multiplex PCR, the repertoire was profiled, and TCRdb retains in-frame clones only, with some absent. That table furnishes V, J and clone size, whereas the DNA furnished D and trimming. The data hold over 85,000 clones, with approximately 82% observed a single time. The sequence was collected from a man aged 55-75 years with acute or convalescent COVID-19. The specimen sequenced was peripheral blood. J is TRBJ2-3 and V is TRBV6-5, with D possibly matching TRBD2 (5 bases). DNA for the CDR3: TGTGCCAGCAGCCTCTTGACGGGGAGCACAGATACGCAGTATTTT. This translates into CASSLLTGSTDTQYF.